This entry features one T cell receptor (beta chain) sequence. The data originate from a study of blood T cell repertoires in COVID-19. Measured with immunoSEQ multiplex PCR; TCRdb has only the in-frame clones, and not every one. The data contain about 130,000 clones, more than 70% of them singletons. Trimming took off 3 bases at V and 0 bases at J, with 8 bases between the two ends. The CDR3 extends over 15 amino acids. CDR1 is MNHNS and CDR2 is SASEGT in the germline V gene. The sequence derives from a man between 65 and 79 years old with acute or convalescent COVID-19. Sample: peripheral blood. The chain joins TRBV6-1 to TRBJ1-4, with D unclear. The CDR3 is CASSDFRATNEKLFF. DNA of the CDR3: TGTGCCAGCAGTGATTTCCGAGCAACTAATGAAAAACTGTTTTTT.